The 9 T cell receptor beta chains reported below all come from one sample, sequenced in a study of blood T cell repertoires in COVID-19 (dated by TCRdb to about 2020). The library was built by means of the immunoSEQ multiplex PCR assay. Here the immuneACCESS table is served through TCRdb, limited to in-frame sequences with V and J called. Missing clones are a known gap in these copies; in checked studies unresolved V genes cover under half, and the rest lacks a known reason. The sample yields 220,000 or so clones; nearly 90% were counted once. Roughly 16% of the sample goes to the ten largest clones. The sequenced sample consisted of PBMCs or T cells enriched from blood (not recorded which). The receptors were sampled from a man younger than 40 who had been exposed to COVID-19.

This sequence joins TRBV2 and TRBJ2-3; 8 bases agree with TRBD2. In germline, CDR1 is SNHLY, CDR2 FYNNEI. The CDR3 is 19 residues long. V shed 2 bases and J 2 bases; nucleotides not matched to a gene: 15. The CDR3 reads CASSEPQGVSGAITDTQYF. The CDR3 nucleotides read TGTGCCAGCAGTGAACCCCAGGGCGTTAGCGGGGCTATCACAGATACGCAGTATTTT.

This clone was observed a single time. The chain employs TRBV6-5 and TRBJ2-1; 9 bases are a match to TRBD2. V was clipped by 4 bases and J by 2 bases; unmatched bases: 3. Germline CDR1 MNHEY, CDR2 SVGAGI. This CDR3 has 15 amino acids. CDR3: CASSSIAGAYNEQFF. The CDR3 DNA reads as TGTGCCAGCAGTTCTATAGCGGGGGCCTACAATGAGCAGTTCTTC.

This chain joins TRBV14 and TRBJ2-7; 7 bases line up with TRBD2. CDR3 length: 15 residues. CDR1 SGHDN and CDR2 FVKESK come from the germline V gene. V was clipped by 5 bases and J by 2 bases; unmatched bases: 9. Written as DNA, the CDR3 is TGTGCCAGCAGCTCGGGCCCGGGGGGAACCTACGAGCAGTACTTC. It is translated as CASSSGPGGTYEQYF.

The rearrangement links TRBV7-2 to TRBJ2-7, with D tentatively TRBD2 (7 bases). Looked up from germline, CDR1 is SGHTA and CDR2 is FQGNSA. The CDR3 spans 16 residues. The V and J ends lost 2 bases and 0 bases respectively, with 14 bases between them. The CDR3 DNA reads as TGTGCCAGCAGCTTAATGGCGGGGGCCAACTCCTACGAGCAGTACTTC. Translation gives CASSLMAGANSYEQYF. Together with reference TRBV7-2 and TRBJ2-7, the CDR3 gives the full variable domain: GAGVSQSPSNKVTEKGKDVELRCDPISGHTALYWYRQSLGQGLEFLIYFQGNSAPDKSGLPSDRFSAERTGGSVSTLTIQRTQQEDSAVYLCASSLMAGANSYEQYFGPGTRLTVT.

The chain uses TRBV18 and TRBJ1-5; possible D gene TRBD1, 5 bases. V was trimmed by 2 bases and J by 9 bases, leaving 14 bases between them. Germline V gene data show CDR1 as KGHSH and CDR2 as LQKENI. This CDR3 has 14 amino acids. CDR3 sequence reads: CASSPGTALWPQHF. The DNA of the CDR3 is TGTGCCAGCTCACCAGGGACTGCCCTTTGGCCCCAGCATTTT.

The gene calls are TRBV5-1 and TRBJ1-4, with TRBD1 matching 11 bases. Germline V gene lookup returns CDR1 SGHRS and CDR2 YFSETQ. V dropped 3 bases and J dropped 8; count of bases not matched to a gene: 9. This CDR3 is built from 16 residues. The CDR3: CASSSTGTGGSEKLFF. The CDR3 DNA follows: TGCGCCAGCAGCTCGACCGGGACAGGGGGTTCGGAAAAACTGTTTTTT.

J is TRBJ1-2 and V is TRBV4-3, with a weak D call TRBD1 (5 bases). This CDR3 has 15 amino acids. Trimming took off 0 bases at V and 4 bases at J, with 12 bases between the two ends. The germline gives CDR1 LGHNA, CDR2 YSLEER. CDR3 region: CASSQESGTGYGYTF. As DNA, the CDR3 is TGCGCCAGCAGCCAAGAGAGCGGGACGGGCTATGGCTACACCTTC.

The rearrangement links TRBV4-1 to TRBJ2-2; D remains unclear. The CDR3 is 16 amino acids. Per germline, CDR1 MGHRA and CDR2 YSYEKL. Trimming cost V 3 bases and J 0 bases, with 11 bases left between them. The chain's CDR3 is CASSQRVETNTGELFF. The CDR3 region has the DNA TGCGCCAGCAGCCAGCGAGTAGAAACGAACACCGGGGAGCTGTTTTTT.

The CDR3 DNA is TGTGCCAGCAGTGAGGAGGCTTACAATGAGCAGTTCTTC. Protein: CASSEEAYNEQFF. This chain connects TRBV9 to TRBJ2-1; perhaps TRBD2 as D (5 bases). Germline V gene data show CDR1 as SGDLS and CDR2 as YYNGEE. V was cut by 5 bases and J by 4 bases, with 10 bases left in between. The CDR3 is 13 residues long. Combining the CDR3 with reference TRBV9 and TRBJ2-1 gives the whole variable domain DSGVTQTPKHLITATGQRVTLRCSPRSGDLSVYWYQQSLDQGLQFLIQYYNGEERAKGNILERFSAQQFPDLHSELNLSSLELGDSALYFCASSEEAYNEQFFGPGTRLTVL.